The entry below describes one TCR beta chain. TCRdb keeps only in-frame clones here, not all; method: immunoSEQ multiplex PCR. The data show 350,000 to 450,000 clones, around nine tenths seen once. The source of the sample is a study of blood T cell repertoires in COVID-19. What was sequenced was peripheral blood. The TCR originated in an older woman with COVID-19, enrolled during active disease.

For the CDR3, the DNA is TGCGCCAGCAGCTCCGCGGACAGTATGGGAACCGGGGAGCTGTTTTTT. Translating gives CASSSADSMGTGELFF. The rearrangement joins TRBV5-1 to TRBJ2-2, with D possibly matching TRBD1 (6 bases). The CDR3 consists of 16 residues. Germline assignment: CDR1 SGHRS and CDR2 YFSETQ. Deletions cut 3 bases from V and 5 bases from J, with 17 bases between.